The T cell receptor beta chain under discussion was sequenced for a study of blood T cell repertoires in COVID-19 (dated by TCRdb to about 2020). Broadly, across the study: The collaborator samples originated in the United States, Italy and Spain and spanned the acute and convalescent phases of COVID-19. Where HLA class I and class II types were available, the types were taken from metadata supplied by the sample provider, not from assay-based typing. Subjects who had been exposed to COVID-19, were actively infected with it, or had recovered from it provided the deeply sampled blood TCRbeta repertoires that made up the dataset. The sample metadata nearly always contained a de-identified subject ID, COVID-19 status, age in years and sex. The prospective study material was composed of cDNA or gDNA derived from T cells, B-cell-depleted T cells, or PBMCs. Samples were obtained from the ongoing ImmuneRACE study (first 160 participants) and from over 1,000 subjects provided by 6 global collaborators. The repertoires were released in a freely available public database intended as a resource for research on the immune response to SARS-CoV-2. General findings and caveats noted by the study authors: Clinical and demographic metadata were provided uncurated, with the amount varying by source and participant.

About this clone: Which antigen it targets is not known. Qualities for individual bases were not recorded, and no much larger clone is one base off.

The CDR3 starts with the cysteine, ends with the phenylalanine, and has 16 residues. CDR3 DNA is the only sequence kept; it has 48 bases, read in frame from the first base. The V end loses 0 bases and the J end loses 2 bases, and a stretch of 12 bases separates them. CDR1 and CDR2 (SGHRS, YFSETQ) derive from the germline V gene. TCRbeta CDR3 regions were amplified from genomic DNA by means of the immunoSEQ Assay, a bias-controlled multiplex PCR. In the authors' own workflow: Nucleated cell counts per sample were estimated from amplification of reference gene primers within the assay. To quantify the absolute abundance of each unique TCRbeta CDR3 rearrangement, sequence reads were collapsed and filtered. For each sample, productive Simpson clonality was calculated as the square root of Simpson's diversity index over productive rearrangements. As stored in TCRdb, this immuneACCESS dataset retains in-frame rearrangements with V and J assigned. A fraction of the clones does not appear; measured against another copy, unresolved V genes explain less than half of the discrepancy, and the remainder lacks a known reason. The V and J calls and clone size are taken from that table; D and trimming were inferred from the DNA. This sample lists roughly 84,000 clones; roughly 76% were detected once. The ten biggest clones cover approximately 4.6% of the sample.

Whole blood was collected in K2EDTA tubes by collaborating institutions according to the institutions' own protocols. Collaborator samples were shipped for TCRbeta analysis as frozen whole blood, isolated PBMCs, or DNA extracted from either sample type. The sequencing input was peripheral blood. This TCR came from a woman aged 45-60 years with acute or convalescent COVID-19. The rearranged chain carries TRBV5-1 and TRBJ1-3; TRBD1 might be the D gene, on 5 matching bases. Here is the DNA: TGCGCCAGCAGCTTGGTCACAGGAGATACTGGAAACACCATATATTTT. It specifies CASSLVTGDTGNTIYF.